This passage covers 2 T cell receptor beta chains from one sample sequenced in a study of molecular identifiers for immune sequencing clone quantification (dated by TCRdb to 2016 to 2018). Receptors were amplified or captured by PCR. The run used a NextSeq 500. The public sequencing data were trimmed at Q25 with fastp and processed into clonotypes with MiXCR by TCRdb, which kept only in-frame beta chains. Each entry is one CDR3 protein sequence, shown with its most common DNA and genes. This sample comprises some 580,000 distinct CDR3 sequences, 25% of them detected only once. The top ten clonotypes cover about 0.84% of the sample. The sequencing input was naive CD8+ T cells from blood, with Jurkat cell RNA spiked in. The cell subset or site label, read with the paper, signifies: FACS-sorted CD8+CD4-CCR7+CD45RA+ naive T cells. These receptors all stem from a human donor in good health. Some libraries in this study had Jurkat cell RNA spiked in.

About this clonotype itself: This may be a read error, as it is one base from a much larger clone. The rearrangement links TRBV2 to TRBJ2-3, with D tentatively TRBD1 or TRBD2 (6 bases each). Trimming cost V 3 bases and J 2 bases, with 21 bases left between them. In germline, CDR1 is SNHLY, CDR2 FYNNEI. The CDR3 has 18 residues. This chain's CDR3 is CASSDSEQGLRDTDTQYF. CDR3 sequence (DNA): TGTGCCAGCAGTGATTCGGAACAGGGACTCAGGGACACAGATACGCAGTATTTT.

The rearrangement uses TRBV4-1 and TRBJ1-5, with no clear D. The ends were cut back, 1 base at V and 4 bases at J, with 11 bases in the middle. There are 15 residues in the CDR3. Germline V CDR1 and CDR2: MGHRA, YSYEKL. CDR3 sequence: CASSQAGVGNQPQHF. The CDR3 DNA is TGCGCCAGCAGCCAAGCTGGGGTGGGTAATCAGCCCCAGCATTTT.